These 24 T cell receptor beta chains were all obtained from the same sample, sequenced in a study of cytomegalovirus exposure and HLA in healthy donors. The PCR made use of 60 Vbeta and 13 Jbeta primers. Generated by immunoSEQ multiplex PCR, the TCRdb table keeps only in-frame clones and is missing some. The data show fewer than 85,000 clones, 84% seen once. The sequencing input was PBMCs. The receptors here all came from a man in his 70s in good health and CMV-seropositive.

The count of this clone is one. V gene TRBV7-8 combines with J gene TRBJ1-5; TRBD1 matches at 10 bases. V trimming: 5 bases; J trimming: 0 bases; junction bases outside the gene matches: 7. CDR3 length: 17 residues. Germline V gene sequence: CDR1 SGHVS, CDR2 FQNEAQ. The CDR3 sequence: CASSPRDRGYSNQPQHF. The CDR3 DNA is TGTGCCAGCAGCCCCCGGGACAGGGGTTATAGCAATCAGCCCCAGCATTTT.

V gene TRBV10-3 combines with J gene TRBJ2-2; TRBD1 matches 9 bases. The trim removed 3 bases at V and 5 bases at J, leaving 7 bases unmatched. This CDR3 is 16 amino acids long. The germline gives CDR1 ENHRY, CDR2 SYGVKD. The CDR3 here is CAISDGNRGQTGELFF. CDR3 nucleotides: TGTGCCATCAGTGACGGGAACAGGGGGCAAACCGGGGAGCTGTTTTTT.

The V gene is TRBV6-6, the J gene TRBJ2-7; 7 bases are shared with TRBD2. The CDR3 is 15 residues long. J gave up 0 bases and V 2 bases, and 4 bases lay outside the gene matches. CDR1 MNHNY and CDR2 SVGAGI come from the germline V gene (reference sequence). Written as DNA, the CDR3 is TGTGCCAGCAGTTACGTAGCGGGCCTCTCCTACGAGCAGTACTTC. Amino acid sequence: CASSYVAGLSYEQYF.

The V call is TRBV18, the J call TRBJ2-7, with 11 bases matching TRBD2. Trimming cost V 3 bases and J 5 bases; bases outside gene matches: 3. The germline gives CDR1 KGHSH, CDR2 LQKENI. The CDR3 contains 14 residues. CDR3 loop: CASSPGTSGDEQYF. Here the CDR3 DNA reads TGTGCCAGCTCACCCGGGACTAGCGGAGACGAGCAGTACTTC.

The chain's CDR3 is CSVASTGLGEQFF. The DNA of the CDR3 is TGCAGCGTCGCGTCCACAGGGCTCGGGGAGCAGTTCTTC. The chain has TRBV29-1 and TRBJ2-1; a weak D match, TRBD1 (6 bases). This CDR3 has 13 amino acids. V was shortened by 6 bases and J by 10 bases, with 19 bases between the two germline ends. Germline values: CDR1 SQVTM, CDR2 ANQGSEA.

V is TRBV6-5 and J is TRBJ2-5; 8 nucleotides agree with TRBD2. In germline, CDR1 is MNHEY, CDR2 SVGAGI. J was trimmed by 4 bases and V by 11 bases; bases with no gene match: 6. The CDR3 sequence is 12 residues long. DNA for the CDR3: TGTGCCGTCCGGGGGGGCGGAGAGACCCAGTACTTC. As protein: CAVRGGGETQYF.

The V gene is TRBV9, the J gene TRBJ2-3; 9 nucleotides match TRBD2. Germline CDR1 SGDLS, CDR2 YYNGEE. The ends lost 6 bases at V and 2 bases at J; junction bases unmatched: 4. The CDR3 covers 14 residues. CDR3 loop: CASKSGGPTDTQYF. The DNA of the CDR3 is TGTGCCAGCAAAAGCGGGGGGCCCACAGATACGCAGTATTTT.

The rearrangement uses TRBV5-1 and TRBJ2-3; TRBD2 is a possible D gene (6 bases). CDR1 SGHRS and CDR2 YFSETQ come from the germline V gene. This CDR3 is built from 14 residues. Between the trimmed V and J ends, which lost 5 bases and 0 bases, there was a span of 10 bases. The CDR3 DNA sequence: TGCGCCAGCAGTCGGGGGTCTAGCACAGATACGCAGTATTTT. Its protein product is CASSRGSSTDTQYF.

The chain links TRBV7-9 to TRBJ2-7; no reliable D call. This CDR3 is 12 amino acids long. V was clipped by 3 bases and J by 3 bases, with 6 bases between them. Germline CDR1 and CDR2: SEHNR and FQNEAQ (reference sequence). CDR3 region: CASSFAIYEQYF. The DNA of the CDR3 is TGTGCCAGCAGCTTCGCGATCTACGAGCAGTACTTC.

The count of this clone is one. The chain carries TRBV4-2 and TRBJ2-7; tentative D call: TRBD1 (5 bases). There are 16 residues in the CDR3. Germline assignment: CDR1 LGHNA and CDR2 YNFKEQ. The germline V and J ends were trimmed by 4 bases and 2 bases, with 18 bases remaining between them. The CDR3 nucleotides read TGTGCCAGCAGCCCAATAGGCGTGCAGGGTGCCTACGAGCAGTACTTC. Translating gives CASSPIGVQGAYEQYF.

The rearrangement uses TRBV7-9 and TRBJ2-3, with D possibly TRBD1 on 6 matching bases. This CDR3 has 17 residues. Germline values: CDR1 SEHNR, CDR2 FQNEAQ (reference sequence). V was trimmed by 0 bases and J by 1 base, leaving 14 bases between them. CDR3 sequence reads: CASSLAVQAGGTDTQYF. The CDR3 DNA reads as TGTGCCAGCAGCTTAGCTGTACAGGCAGGGGGCACAGATACGCAGTATTTT.

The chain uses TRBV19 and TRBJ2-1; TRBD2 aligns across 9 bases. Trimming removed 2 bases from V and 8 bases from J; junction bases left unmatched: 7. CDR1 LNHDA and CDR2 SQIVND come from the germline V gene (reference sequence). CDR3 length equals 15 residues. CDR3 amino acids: CASSIRAGGPDEQFF. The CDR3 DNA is TGTGCCAGTAGTATAAGGGCGGGAGGGCCCGATGAGCAGTTCTTC.

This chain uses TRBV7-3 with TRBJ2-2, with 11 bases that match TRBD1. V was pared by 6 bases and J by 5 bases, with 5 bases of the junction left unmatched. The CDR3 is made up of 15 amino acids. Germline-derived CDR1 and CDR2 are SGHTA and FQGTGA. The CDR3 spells CASRSGTGGTGELFF. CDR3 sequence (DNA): TGTGCCAGCAGATCCGGGACAGGGGGAACCGGGGAGCTGTTTTTT.

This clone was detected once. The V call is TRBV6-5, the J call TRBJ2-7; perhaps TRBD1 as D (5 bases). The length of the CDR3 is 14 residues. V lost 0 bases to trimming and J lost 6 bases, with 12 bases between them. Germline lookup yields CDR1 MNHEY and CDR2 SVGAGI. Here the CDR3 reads CASSYSEGVGEQYF. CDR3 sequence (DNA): TGTGCCAGCAGTTACTCGGAAGGGGTAGGCGAGCAGTACTTC.

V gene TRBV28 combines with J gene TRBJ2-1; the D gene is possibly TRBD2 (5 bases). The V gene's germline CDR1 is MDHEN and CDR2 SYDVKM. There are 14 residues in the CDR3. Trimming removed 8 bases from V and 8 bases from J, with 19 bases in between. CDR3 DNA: TGTGCCAGCGGATACCGAGGAGCGGCTGATGAGCAGTTCTTC. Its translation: CASGYRGAADEQFF.

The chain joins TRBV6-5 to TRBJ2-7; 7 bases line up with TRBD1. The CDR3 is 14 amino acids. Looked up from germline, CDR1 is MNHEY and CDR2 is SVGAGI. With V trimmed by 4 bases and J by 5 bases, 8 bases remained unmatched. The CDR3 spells CASSFRDRYHEQYF. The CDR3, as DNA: TGTGCCAGCAGTTTCCGGGACAGATATCACGAGCAGTACTTC.

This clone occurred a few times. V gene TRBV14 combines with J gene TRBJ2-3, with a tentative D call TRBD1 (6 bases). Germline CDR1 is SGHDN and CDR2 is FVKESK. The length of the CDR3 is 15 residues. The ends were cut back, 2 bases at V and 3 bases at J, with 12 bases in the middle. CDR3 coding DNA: TGTGCCAGCAGCCAATGGCAGGGGAAGACAGATACGCAGTATTTT. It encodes CASSQWQGKTDTQYF.

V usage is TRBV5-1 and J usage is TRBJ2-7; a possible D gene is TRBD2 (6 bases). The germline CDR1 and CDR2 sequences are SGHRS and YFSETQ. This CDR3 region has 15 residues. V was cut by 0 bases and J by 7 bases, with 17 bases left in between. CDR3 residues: CASSLGLSWAGEQYF. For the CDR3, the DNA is TGCGCCAGCAGCTTGGGACTGAGCTGGGCGGGGGAGCAGTACTTC.

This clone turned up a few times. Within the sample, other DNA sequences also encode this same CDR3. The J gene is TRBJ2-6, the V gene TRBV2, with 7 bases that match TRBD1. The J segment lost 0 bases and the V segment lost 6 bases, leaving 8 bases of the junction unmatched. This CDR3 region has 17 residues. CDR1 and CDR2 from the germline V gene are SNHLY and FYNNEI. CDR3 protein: CASRSDRESSGANVLTF. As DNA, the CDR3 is TGTGCCAGCAGATCTGACAGGGAGAGCTCTGGGGCCAACGTCCTGACTTTC. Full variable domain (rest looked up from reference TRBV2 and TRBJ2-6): EPEVTQTPSHQVTQMGQEVILRCVPISNHLYFYWYRQILGQKVEFLVSFYNNEISEKSEIFDDQFSVERPDGSNFTLKIRSTKLEDSAMYFCASRSDRESSGANVLTFGAGSRLTVL.

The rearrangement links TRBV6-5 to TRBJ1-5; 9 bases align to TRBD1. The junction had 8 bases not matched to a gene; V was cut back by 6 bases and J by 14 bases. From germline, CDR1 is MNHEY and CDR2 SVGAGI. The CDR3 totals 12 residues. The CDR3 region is CASRGDRDREHF. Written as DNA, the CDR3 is TGTGCCAGCAGGGGGGACAGGGATAGGGAGCATTTT.

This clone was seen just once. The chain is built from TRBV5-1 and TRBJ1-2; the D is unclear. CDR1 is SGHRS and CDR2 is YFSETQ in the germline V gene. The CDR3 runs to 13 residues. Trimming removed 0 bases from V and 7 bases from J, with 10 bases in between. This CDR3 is CASSLAGLSGYTF. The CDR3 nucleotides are TGCGCCAGCAGCTTGGCCGGTTTGTCTGGCTACACCTTC.

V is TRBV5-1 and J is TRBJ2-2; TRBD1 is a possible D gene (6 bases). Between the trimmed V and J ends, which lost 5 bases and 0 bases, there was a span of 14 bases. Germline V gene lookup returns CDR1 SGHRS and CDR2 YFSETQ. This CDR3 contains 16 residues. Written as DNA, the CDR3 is TGCGCCAGCAGGCCGCCGGGACAAGCGAACACCGGGGAGCTGTTTTTT. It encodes CASRPPGQANTGELFF.

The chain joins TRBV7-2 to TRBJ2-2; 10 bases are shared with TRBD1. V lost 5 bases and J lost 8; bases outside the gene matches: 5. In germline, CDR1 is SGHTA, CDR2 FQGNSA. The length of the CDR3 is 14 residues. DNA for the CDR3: TGTGCCAGCAGCCTGGGACAGGGGCTAGGGGAGCTGTTTTTT. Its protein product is CASSLGQGLGELFF.

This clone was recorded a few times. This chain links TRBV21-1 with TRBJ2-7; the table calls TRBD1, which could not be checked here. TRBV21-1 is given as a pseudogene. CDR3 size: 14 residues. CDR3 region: CASSRWDRGDEQYF. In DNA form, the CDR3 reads TGTGCCAGCAGCAGGTGGGACAGGGGGGACGAGCAGTACTTC.